The 14 T cell receptor beta chains below come from one sample, sequenced in a study of Graves' ophthalmopathy and Graves' hyperthyroidism. Amplifying from RNA transcripts, the study obtained TCR beta CDR3 regions. HTBI primers served in a first-round RT-PCR, which a second-round multiplex PCR followed. TCRdb ran MiXCR on the multiplex PCR reads and lists one entry per CDR3 protein. The data contain about 600,000 distinct CDR3 sequences, just under 40% of them seen just once; the ten biggest clones take up about 4.2%. Sequenced material: peripheral blood or thyroid tissue (not recorded which). The origin of the receptors is an adult man with Graves' hyperthyroidism.

This clonotype was found many times. The chain joins TRBV25-1 to TRBJ1-1, with D possibly being TRBD1 (6 bases). This CDR3 region has 16 residues. Germline CDR1 MGHDK, CDR2 SYGVNS. Trimming took off 3 bases at V and 1 base at J, with 15 bases between the two ends. CDR3 region: CASSDPLQGQNTEAFF. The CDR3 region has the DNA TGTGCCAGCAGTGATCCTCTCCAGGGACAGAACACTGAAGCTTTCTTT.

The sample holds many counts of this clonotype. The rearrangement uses TRBV25-1 and TRBJ2-5, with 8 nucleotides matching TRBD1. Germline CDR1 and CDR2: MGHDK and SYGVNS. The V and J ends lost 2 bases and 5 bases, in that order; junction bases with no gene match: 10. This CDR3 has 16 residues. CDR3 sequence (DNA): TGTGCCAGCAGTGAAGTGGAGACAGGGGTTGTGGAGACCCAGTACTTC. It is translated as CASSEVETGVVETQYF. The full variable domain, rest sourced from reference TRBV25-1 and TRBJ2-5, is EADIYQTPRYLVIGTGKKITLECSQTMGHDKMYWYQQDPGMELHLIHYSYGVNSTEKGDLSSESTVSRIRTEHFPLTLESARPSHTSQYLCASSEVETGVVETQYFGPGTRLLVL.

This clonotype came up once. J is TRBJ2-3 and V is TRBV20-1; 7 positions match TRBD2. After removal of 3 bases from V and 13 bases from J, the junction contained 7 bases not matched to a gene. The CDR3 is 11 residues long. The germline CDR1 and CDR2 sequences are DFQATT and SNEGSKA (reference sequence). The CDR3 DNA reads as TGCAGTGCTAGTGCCCTAGCGGAGAAGTATTTT. Its protein product is CSASALAEKYF.

The chain joins TRBV29-1 to TRBJ1-4; 9 bases map to TRBD1. CDR1 is SQVTM, CDR2 ANQGSEA, per germline. J lost 8 bases, V lost 7 bases, and 5 bases had no gene match. The CDR3 runs to 12 residues. CDR3 coding DNA: TGCAGCGCGGACAGGGGAGCCGAAAAACTGTTTTTT. This encodes CSADRGAEKLFF.

This clonotype is a singleton in its sample. The chain joins TRBV29-1 to TRBJ2-1; 7 nucleotides line up with TRBD2. Trimming took 7 bases from V and 6 from J; bases not matched to a gene: 9. Germline CDR1 and CDR2: SQVTM and ANQGSEA. This CDR3 has 13 residues. The CDR3 reads CSASPLASNEQFF. In DNA, the CDR3 is TGCAGCGCAAGCCCACTAGCGAGCAATGAGCAGTTCTTC.

The chain has TRBV24-1 and TRBJ2-2; D gene uncertain. Germline lookup yields CDR1 KGHDR and CDR2 SFDVKD. The V gene lost 10 bases and the J gene lost 2 bases, with 10 bases spanning the gap. CDR3 length: 13 residues. The CDR3 here is CATSYSNTGELFF. CDR3 coding DNA: TGTGCCACGTCTTACAGTAACACCGGGGAGCTGTTTTTT.

The V and J genes are TRBV20-1 and TRBJ1-6, with no clear D. The CDR3 length is 18 residues. Germline CDR1 is DFQATT and CDR2 is SNEGSKA (reference sequence). V was shortened by 4 bases and J by 6 bases, with 25 bases between the two germline ends. CDR3 residues: CSATVLAGGPGSNSPLHF. In nucleotides, the CDR3 is TGCAGTGCTACCGTTCTAGCGGGAGGGCCCGGTAGTAATTCACCCCTCCACTTT.

A remark on this clonotype: Since a much larger clone is just one base distant, this may be a read error. The gene calls are TRBV12-3 or TRBV12-4 and TRBJ1-3, with a tentative D call TRBD1 (6 bases). The ends were cut back, 5 bases at V and 4 bases at J, with 12 bases in the middle. There are 14 residues in the CDR3. The CDR3 DNA follows: TGTGCCAGCAGTGGGCAGGGGAGAGGAAACACCATATATTTT. As protein: CASSGQGRGNTIYF.

This clonotype was seen repeatedly, ten times or more. V is TRBV10-3 and J is TRBJ1-2; a weak D match, TRBD1 (5 bases). The germline V and J ends were trimmed by 4 bases and 8 bases, with 14 bases remaining between them. This CDR3 is 13 amino acids long. Germline CDR1 is ENHRY and CDR2 is SYGVKD. Here the CDR3 DNA reads TGTGCCATCAGTGTGGAGTCAGGGATCGGCTACACCTTC. It yields the protein CAISVESGIGYTF.

The chain joins TRBV12-3 or TRBV12-4 to TRBJ2-7; TRBD1 might be the D (6 bases). This CDR3 comprises 14 residues. Between the trimmed V and J ends, which lost 5 bases and 3 bases, there was a span of 14 bases. The CDR3 region is CASSNRDTDYEQYF. The CDR3 bases are TGTGCCAGCAGTAACCGGGACACAGACTACGAGCAGTACTTC.

This clonotype was counted many times. V is TRBV5-8 and J is TRBJ1-4; D not resolved. The germline gives CDR1 SGHTS, CDR2 YDEGEE. The germline V and J ends were trimmed by 2 bases and 0 bases, with 11 bases remaining between them. This CDR3 comprises 16 residues. The CDR3 DNA sequence: TGTGCCAGCAGCTTCGGAGGAAGGGCAACTAATGAAAAACTGTTTTTT. Translating it yields CASSFGGRATNEKLFF.

Here the CDR3 reads CAWSRGPGELFF. CDR3 in DNA: TGTGCCTGGAGTCGGGGACCCGGGGAGCTGTTTTTT. The V call is TRBV30, the J call TRBJ2-2; perhaps D is TRBD1 or TRBD2 (5 bases each). Trimming removed 2 bases at V and 6 bases at J, with 7 bases between. This CDR3 has 12 amino acids. The V gene's germline CDR1 is GTSNPN and CDR2 SVGIG (reference sequence).

In its sample, this clonotype was seen many times. This chain joins TRBV11-3 and TRBJ2-5; no clear D gene. Germline V gene lookup returns CDR1 SGHNT and CDR2 YENEEA. There are 14 residues in the CDR3. V shed 4 bases and J shed 1 base, with 10 bases lying between them. The DNA of the CDR3 is TGTGCCAGCAGCTCGGACGTTTTCCAAGAGACCCAGTACTTC. Encoded protein: CASSSDVFQETQYF.

The V and J genes are TRBV7-9 and TRBJ1-5; no firm D call. Per germline, CDR1 SEHNR and CDR2 FQNEAQ (reference sequence). The length of the CDR3 is 13 residues. V was clipped by 2 bases and J by 5 bases, with 7 bases between them. In DNA form, the CDR3 reads TGTGCCAGCAGCTTAAAAGGAGATCAGCCCCAGCATTTT. It translates to CASSLKGDQPQHF.